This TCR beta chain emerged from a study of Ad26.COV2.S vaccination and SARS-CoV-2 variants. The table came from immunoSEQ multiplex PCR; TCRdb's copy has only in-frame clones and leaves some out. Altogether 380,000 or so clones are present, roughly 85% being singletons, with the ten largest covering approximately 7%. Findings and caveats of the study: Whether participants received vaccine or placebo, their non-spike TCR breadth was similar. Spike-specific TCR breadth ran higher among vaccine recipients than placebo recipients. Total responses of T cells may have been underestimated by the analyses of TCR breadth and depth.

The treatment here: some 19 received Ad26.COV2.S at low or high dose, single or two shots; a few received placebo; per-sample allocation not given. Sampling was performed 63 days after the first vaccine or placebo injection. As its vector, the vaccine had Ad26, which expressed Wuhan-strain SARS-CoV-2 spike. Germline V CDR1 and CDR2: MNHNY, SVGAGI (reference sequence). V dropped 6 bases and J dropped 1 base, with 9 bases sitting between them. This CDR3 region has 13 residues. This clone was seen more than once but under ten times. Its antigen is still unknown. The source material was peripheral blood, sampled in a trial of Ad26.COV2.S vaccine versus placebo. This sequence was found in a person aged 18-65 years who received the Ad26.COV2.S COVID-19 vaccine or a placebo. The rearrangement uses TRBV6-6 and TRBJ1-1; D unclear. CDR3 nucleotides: TGTGCCAGCAGCCGCGGGGAGAACACTGAAGCTTTCTTT. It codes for CASSRGENTEAFF.